A single sample is the source of the 18 T cell receptor beta chains below, sequenced in a study of blood T cell repertoires in COVID-19. Clones were read by immunoSEQ multiplex PCR, and TCRdb kept only the in-frame ones, dropping some. The sample has 90,000 to 110,000 clones; roughly 79% are singletons. Source material: peripheral blood. The source of these receptors is a woman in her 70s with acute or convalescent COVID-19.

The gene calls are TRBV6-5 and TRBJ2-4; 8 bases are a match to TRBD1. The ends lost 6 bases at V and 6 bases at J; junction bases unmatched: 10. Germline V lookup: CDR1 MNHEY, CDR2 SVGAGI. CDR3 length: 15 amino acids. This CDR3 reads CASRTTGGTRNIQYF. Written as DNA, the CDR3 is TGTGCCAGCAGGACCACAGGGGGGACGAGAAACATTCAGTACTTC.

The chain has TRBV5-1 and TRBJ1-3, with a tentative D call TRBD1 (6 bases). V lost 1 base and J lost 0, with 8 bases in between. The CDR3 has 15 amino acids. CDR1 and CDR2 from the germline V gene are SGHRS and YFSETQ. The chain's CDR3 is CASSLTGTSGNTIYF. Written as DNA, the CDR3 is TGCGCCAGCAGCTTGACAGGGACCTCTGGAAACACCATATATTTT.

This chain connects TRBV2 to TRBJ1-1; D perhaps matches TRBD1 (6 bases). The V gene lost 6 bases and the J gene lost 4 bases, with 12 bases spanning the gap. CDR1 SNHLY and CDR2 FYNNEI come from the germline V gene. This CDR3 comprises 13 residues. The CDR3 nucleotides read TGTGCCAGCAGCGCAGGGGATGGCACTGAAGCTTTCTTT. Translated: CASSAGDGTEAFF. The whole variable domain, remainder taken from reference TRBV2 and TRBJ1-1, is EPEVTQTPSHQVTQMGQEVILRCVPISNHLYFYWYRQILGQKVEFLVSFYNNEISEKSEIFDDQFSVERPDGSNFTLKIRSTKLEDSAMYFCASSAGDGTEAFFGQGTRLTVV.

This clone was found once. The genes are TRBV19 and TRBJ2-2; 9 bases are shared with TRBD1. The CDR3 contains 17 residues. Germline V gene data show CDR1 as LNHDA and CDR2 as SQIVND (reference sequence). V was clipped by 5 bases and J by 7 bases; unmatched bases: 14. CDR3 region: CASSPPATGGRLGELFF. The CDR3 nucleotides read TGTGCCAGTAGTCCTCCGGCGACAGGGGGTCGTCTCGGGGAGCTGTTTTTT. Full variable domain (outside the CDR3, taken from reference TRBV19 and TRBJ2-2): DGGITQSPKYLFRKEGQNVTLSCEQNLNHDAMYWYRQDPGQGLRLIYYSQIVNDFQKGDIAEGYSVSREKKESFPLTVTSAQKNPTAFYLCASSPPATGGRLGELFFGEGSRLTVL.

This chain joins TRBV4-1 and TRBJ1-2; D is possibly TRBD1 (5 bases). The CDR3 covers 15 residues. CDR1 MGHRA and CDR2 YSYEKL come from the germline V gene. V was clipped by 1 base and J by 4 bases, with 13 bases between them. DNA for the CDR3: TGCGCCAGCAGCCAAGGGGGTGGGGGGGTCTATGGCTACACCTTC. Its translation: CASSQGGGGVYGYTF.

This chain links TRBV28 with TRBJ1-1, with 7 bases fitting TRBD1. Germline V gene data show CDR1 as MDHEN and CDR2 as SYDVKM. The length of the CDR3 is 14 residues. The V and J ends lost 3 bases and 7 bases, in that order; junction bases with no gene match: 8. For the CDR3, the DNA is TGTGCCAGCAGTTTTGCAGGGGGGACCTATGAAGCTTTCTTT. As protein: CASSFAGGTYEAFF.

The chain employs TRBV18 and TRBJ2-3; D is ambiguous. Trimming cost V 3 bases and J 2 bases, with 3 bases left between them. Germline assignment: CDR1 KGHSH and CDR2 LQKENI. This CDR3 is built from 12 residues. CDR3 sequence: CASSPSTDTQYF. The DNA of the CDR3 is TGTGCCAGCTCACCCTCCACAGATACGCAGTATTTT.

The chain joins TRBV5-6 to TRBJ2-5; no clear D gene. Trimming shortened V by 1 base and J by 5 bases, and 9 bases separated the two germline ends. The CDR3 is 13 residues long. Germline V gene data show CDR1 as SGHDT and CDR2 as YYEEEE. In DNA form, the CDR3 reads TGTGCCAGCAGCTTGTCTGGCCTGGAGACCCAGTACTTC. It specifies CASSLSGLETQYF.

This clone was recorded only once. The chain joins TRBV6-1 to TRBJ1-5, with a tentative D call TRBD1 (5 bases). Germline CDR1 MNHNS, CDR2 SASEGT. The V end lost 3 bases, the J end lost 6 bases, and 12 bases lay between the germline ends. This CDR3 region has 14 residues. CDR3 protein: CASSDRQGGQPQHF. CDR3 DNA sequence: TGTGCCAGCAGTGATCGGCAGGGCGGTCAGCCCCAGCATTTT.

The chain recombines TRBV5-1 with TRBJ1-1; 8 bases align to TRBD1. The CDR3 runs to 15 residues. Germline-derived CDR1 and CDR2 are SGHRS and YFSETQ. V gave up 5 bases and J gave up 2 bases; unmatched junction bases: 8. The CDR3 DNA is TGCGCCAGCAGGCCAACACAGGGGGGTAACACTGAAGCTTTCTTT. Translation gives CASRPTQGGNTEAFF.

The chain couples TRBV10-3 to TRBJ2-2, with 12 bases identical to TRBD2. The CDR3 covers 18 residues. CDR1 is ENHRY, CDR2 SYGVKD, per germline. J lost 0 bases, V lost 2 bases, and 4 bases had no gene match. Here the CDR3 reads CAISEGLAGSPNTGELFF. The DNA of the CDR3 is TGTGCCATCAGTGAGGGACTAGCGGGGTCCCCGAACACCGGGGAGCTGTTTTTT.

This clone turned up a few times. This rearrangement joins TRBV4-1 to TRBJ2-3; the D is unclear. The V end lost 1 base, the J end lost 2 bases, and 10 bases lay between the germline ends. The germline V gene encodes CDR1 MGHRA and CDR2 YSYEKL. There are 15 residues in the CDR3. CDR3 bases: TGCGCCAGCAGCCAAGTACCCTCAGACACAGATACGCAGTATTTT. Translation: CASSQVPSDTDTQYF.

The CDR3 sequence: CASSPTSGRAVEQFF. The CDR3 coding sequence is TGTGCCAGCAGCCCCACTAGCGGGAGGGCCGTTGAGCAGTTCTTC. The J gene is TRBJ2-1, the V gene TRBV11-1, with 13 nucleotides matching TRBD2. Germline V gene lookup returns CDR1 SGHAT and CDR2 FQDESV (reference sequence). This CDR3 is 15 amino acids long. The V gene end was trimmed by 5 bases and the J gene end by 9 bases; junction bases not matched to a gene: 7.

The V gene is TRBV6-5, the J gene TRBJ1-2; 9 positions agree with TRBD1. CDR1 and CDR2 from the germline V gene are MNHEY and SVGAGI. CDR3 length equals 14 residues. V was clipped by 6 bases and J by 5 bases; unmatched bases: 7. CDR3 coding DNA: TGTGCCAGCAGGGAGACAGGGGGGCCGTATGGCTACACCTTC. Its protein product is CASRETGGPYGYTF.

There are a few counts of this clone. The V and J genes are TRBV4-3 and TRBJ2-2; the D gene is possibly TRBD2 (6 bases). The CDR3 runs to 16 residues. The germline V and J ends were trimmed by 3 bases and 2 bases, with 13 bases remaining between them. Germline lookup yields CDR1 LGHNA and CDR2 YSLEER. CDR3 loop: CASSHWRGRNTGELFF. In DNA, the CDR3 is TGCGCCAGCAGCCACTGGCGGGGAAGAAACACCGGGGAGCTGTTTTTT.

The genes are TRBV7-2 and TRBJ1-2; weak D call: TRBD1 (6 bases). The V and J ends lost 6 bases and 4 bases respectively, with 21 bases between them. CDR1 and CDR2 (germline): SGHTA, FQGNSA. The CDR3 is 16 amino acids. DNA for the CDR3: TGTGCCAGCAGTCCGGACAGCGGGGGGCTTAGCTATGGCTACACCTTC. Amino acid sequence: CASSPDSGGLSYGYTF.

The V call is TRBV5-3, the J call TRBJ2-3, with D possibly being TRBD2 (7 bases). TRBV5-3 is sorted into the ORF group, with uncertain function. V lost 7 bases, J lost 1 base, and 16 bases lay in between. CDR3 length: 15 amino acids. The CDR3 DNA is TGTGCCAGAGGACGGGGGGCGCGTGGCACAGATACGCAGTATTTT. Protein sequence: CARGRGARGTDTQYF.

This clone was recorded a few times. V gene TRBV6-5 combines with J gene TRBJ1-2, with 10 bases fitting TRBD1. This CDR3 is 14 amino acids long. Germline V gene lookup returns CDR1 MNHEY and CDR2 SVGAGI. V lost 4 bases to trimming and J lost 4 bases; unmatched junction nucleotides: 3. CDR3: CASSSGTGVYGYTF. CDR3 nucleotides: TGTGCCAGCAGTTCCGGGACAGGGGTCTATGGCTACACCTTC.